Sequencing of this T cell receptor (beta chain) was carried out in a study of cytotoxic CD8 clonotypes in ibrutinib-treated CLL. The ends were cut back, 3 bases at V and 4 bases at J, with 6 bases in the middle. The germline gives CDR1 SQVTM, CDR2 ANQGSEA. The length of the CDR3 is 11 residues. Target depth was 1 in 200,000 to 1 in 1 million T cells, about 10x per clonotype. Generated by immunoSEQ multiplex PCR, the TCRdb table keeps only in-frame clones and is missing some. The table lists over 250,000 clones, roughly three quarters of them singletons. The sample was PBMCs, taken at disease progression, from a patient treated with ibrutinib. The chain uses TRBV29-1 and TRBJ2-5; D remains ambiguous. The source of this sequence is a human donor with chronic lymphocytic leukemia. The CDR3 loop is CSVERAETQYF. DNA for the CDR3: TGCAGCGTTGAGCGAGCAGAGACCCAGTACTTC. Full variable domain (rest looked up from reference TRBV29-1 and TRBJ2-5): SAVISQKPSRDICQRGTSLTIQCQVDSQVTMMFWYRQQPGQSLTLIATANQGSEATYESGFVIDKFPISRPNLTFSTLTVSNMSPEDSSIYLCSVERAETQYFGPGTRLLVL.